This section outlines one T cell receptor (beta chain) sequence together with its context. Its antigen is unknown. Here immunoSEQ multiplex PCR was the method, and the copy in TCRdb shows in-frame clones only, minus some. Counted here are about 30,000 clones, 90% occurring once; the ten biggest clones make up 0.54%. The sample originates from a study of monozygotic twins with cystic fibrosis. General observations from the study: V usage most resembled the co-twin in 13 of 16 pairs. In this small cohort, shared CDR3 numbers showed no association with age, concordance or disease severity.

Germline loops: CDR1 SGHTS, CDR2 YDEGEE. The CDR3 is made up of 15 amino acids. Trimming stripped 2 bases from V and 5 bases from J, with 14 bases between. The clonotype was recovered from a girl aged 2 to 10 with cystic fibrosis. Material for sequencing was blood. The rearrangement joins TRBV5-8 to TRBJ1-5; D is perhaps TRBD1 (6 bases). The CDR3 nucleotides are TGTGCCAGCAGCTTCCAGGGGCGCGTTGATCAGCCCCAGCATTTT. It yields the protein CASSFQGRVDQPQHF.